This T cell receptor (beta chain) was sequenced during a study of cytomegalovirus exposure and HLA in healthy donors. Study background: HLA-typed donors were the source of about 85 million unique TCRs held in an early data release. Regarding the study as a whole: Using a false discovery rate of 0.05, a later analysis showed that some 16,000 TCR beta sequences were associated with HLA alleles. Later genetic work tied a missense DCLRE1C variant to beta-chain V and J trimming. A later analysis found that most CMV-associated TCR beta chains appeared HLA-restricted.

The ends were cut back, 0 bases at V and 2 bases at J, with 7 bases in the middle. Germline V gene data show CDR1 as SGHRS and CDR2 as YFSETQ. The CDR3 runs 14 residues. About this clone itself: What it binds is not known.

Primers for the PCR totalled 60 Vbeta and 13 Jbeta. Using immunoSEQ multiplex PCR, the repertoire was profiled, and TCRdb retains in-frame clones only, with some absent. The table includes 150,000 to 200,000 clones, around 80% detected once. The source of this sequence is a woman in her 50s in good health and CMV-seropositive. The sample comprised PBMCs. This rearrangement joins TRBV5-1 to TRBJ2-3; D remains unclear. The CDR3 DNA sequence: TGCGCCAGCAGCTTGGTTAGATTCACAGATACGCAGTATTTT. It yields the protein CASSLVRFTDTQYF.